Listed below are T cell receptor beta chains from one sample, sequenced in a study of blood T cell repertoires in COVID-19. Method: immunoSEQ multiplex PCR; TCRdb's copy keeps in-frame clones and lacks some. The sample has roughly 250,000 clones; approximately 83% are singletons. Sequencing input: peripheral blood. The receptor source for this set is a person aged 65 to 79 with COVID-19, enrolled during active disease. Each CDR3 is given with its conserved first and last residue. D genes are given only for firm matches. The listing skips clone size in some rows; elsewhere it reads once, few, many or a size class.

size	D	V	J	CDR3	DNA
.	TRBD1	TRBV19	TRBJ2-1	CASSGQGAGDNEQFF	TGTGCCAGTAGTGGACAGGGGGCTGGAGACAATGAGCAGTTCTTC
.	.	TRBV5-1	TRBJ1-2	CASSLAGYYGYTF	TGCGCCAGCAGCTTGGCAGGGTACTATGGCTACACCTTC
few	.	TRBV7-2	TRBJ1-3	CASSPYAVGNTIYF	TGTGCCAGCAGCCCGTACGCAGTTGGAAACACCATATATTTT
.	TRBD1	TRBV7-9	TRBJ2-5	CASSFRQGARETQYF	TGTGCCAGCAGCTTCAGACAGGGGGCAAGGGAGACCCAGTACTTC
.	TRBD1	TRBV5-6	TRBJ2-7	CASSLGLDRGGYF	TGTGCCAGCAGCTTGGGCTTGGACAGGGGAGGTTACTTC
.	.	TRBV4-3	TRBJ2-1	CASSRIAGEQFF	TGCGCCAGCAGCCGAATCGCGGGTGAGCAGTTCTTC
.	TRBD2	TRBV24-1	TRBJ2-1	CATSDPGGRTSGGAANEQFF	TGTGCCACCAGTGACCCTGGGGGTCGGACTAGCGGGGGGGCGGCAAATGAGCAGTTCTTC
.	TRBD2	TRBV19	TRBJ2-1	CASSIVREGFSYNEQFF	TGTGCCAGTAGTATTGTCCGGGAGGGTTTCTCCTACAATGAGCAGTTCTTC
.	.	TRBV6-5	TRBJ1-5	CASSSDFSNQPQHF	TGTGCCAGCAGTAGCGACTTCAGCAATCAGCCCCAGCATTTT
.	.	TRBV25-1	TRBJ2-7	CASSSGWEQYF	TGTGCCAGCAGTAGCGGTTGGGAGCAGTACTTC
once	TRBD2	TRBV18	TRBJ2-2	CASSPGLAGVAGELFF	TGTGCCAGCTCACCGGGACTAGCGGGAGTGGCCGGGGAGCTGTTTTTT
.	.	TRBV30	TRBJ2-3	CAWSVGATGTQYF	TGTGCCTGGAGTGTAGGTGCGACGGGTACGCAGTATTTT
.	TRBD2	TRBV7-8	TRBJ2-7	CASSLGTRDFPYEQYF	TGTGCCAGCAGCTTAGGGACTAGGGATTTTCCCTACGAGCAGTACTTC
.	TRBD1	TRBV4-3	TRBJ1-2	CASSQTDREYGYTF	TGCGCCAGCAGCCAAACTGACAGGGAGTATGGCTACACCTTC
.	TRBD2	TRBV12-5	TRBJ2-1	CASGWTSGTSFHNEQFF	TGTGCTAGTGGTTGGACTTCCGGGACTAGTTTTCACAATGAGCAGTTCTTC
.	TRBD2	TRBV27	TRBJ2-2	CASKASGGYTGELFF	TGTGCCAGCAAAGCGAGCGGGGGTTACACCGGGGAGCTGTTTTTT
.	.	TRBV19	TRBJ2-3	CASSIPTGHTDTQYF	TGTGCCAGTAGTATCCCCACTGGGCACACAGATACGCAGTATTTT
.	.	TRBV7-9	TRBJ2-1	CASSLTSYEQFF	TGTGCCAGCAGCTTAACTTCTTACGAGCAGTTCTTC
.	TRBD2	TRBV5-1	TRBJ2-2	CASSDGAGHTGELFF	TGCGCCAGCTCAGACGGAGCGGGACACACCGGGGAGCTGTTTTTT
.	.	TRBV29-1	TRBJ1-1	CSVDLGGNTEAFF	TGCAGCGTTGACCTTGGAGGGAACACTGAAGCTTTCTTT
.	.	TRBV5-1	TRBJ1-1	CASRQGRGTEAFF	TGCGCCAGCAGGCAGGGTCGCGGCACTGAAGCTTTCTTT
.	.	TRBV7-2	TRBJ2-5	CASSPPRSGTQYF	TGTGCCAGCAGCCCTCCTCGCTCGGGGACCCAGTACTTC
.	TRBD2	TRBV28	TRBJ2-5	CASSSHLAGGQETQYF	TGTGCCAGCAGTTCCCATCTGGCGGGGGGACAAGAGACCCAGTACTTC
.	TRBD1	TRBV11-3	TRBJ1-1	CASSERTGENTEAFF	TGTGCCAGCAGCGAACGGACAGGGGAAAACACTGAAGCTTTCTTT
.	.	TRBV28	TRBJ1-1	CASSSGTATFF	TGTGCCAGCAGTTCGGGGACTGCCACTTTCTTT
few	.	TRBV20-1	TRBJ1-5	CSASLRSGRSNQPQHF	TGCAGTGCTAGTCTTAGATCAGGTAGGAGCAATCAGCCCCAGCATTTT
.	TRBD1	TRBV10-3	TRBJ1-5	CATGGDSSPKNQPQHF	TGTGCCACCGGCGGGGACAGCTCACCTAAAAATCAGCCCCAGCATTTT
once	TRBD2	TRBV7-9	TRBJ2-5	CASSPGLAAETQYF	TGTGCCAGCAGCCCAGGACTAGCGGCTGAGACCCAGTACTTC
.	.	TRBV3-1/TRBV3-2	TRBJ2-7	CATPRVSEQYF	TGTGCCACCCCCAGGGTTAGCGAGCAGTACTTC
.	.	TRBV18	TRBJ1-1	CASSPSERVTEAFF	TGTGCCAGCTCACCATCTGAGAGGGTGACTGAAGCTTTCTTT
.	.	TRBV5-8	TRBJ1-5	CASSLWGGNQPQHF	TGTGCCAGCAGCTTGTGGGGCGGCAATCAGCCCCAGCATTTT
.	.	TRBV19	TRBJ2-1	CASSIRLGADYNEQFF	TGTGCCAGTAGTATCCGACTTGGGGCCGACTACAATGAGCAGTTCTTC